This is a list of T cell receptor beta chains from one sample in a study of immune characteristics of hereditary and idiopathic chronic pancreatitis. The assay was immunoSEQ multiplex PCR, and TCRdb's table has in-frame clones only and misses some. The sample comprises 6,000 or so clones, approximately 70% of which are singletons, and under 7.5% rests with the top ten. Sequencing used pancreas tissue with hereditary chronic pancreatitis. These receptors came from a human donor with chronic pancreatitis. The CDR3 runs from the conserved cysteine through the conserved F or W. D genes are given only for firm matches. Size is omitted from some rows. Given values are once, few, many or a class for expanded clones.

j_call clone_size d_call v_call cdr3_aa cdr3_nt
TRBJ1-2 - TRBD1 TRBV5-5 CASSLEGQGTSNYGYTF TGTGCCAGCAGCTTGGAGGGACAGGGCACATCGAATTATGGCTACACCTTC
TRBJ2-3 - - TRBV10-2 CASSEKETDTQYF TGCGCCAGCAGTGAGAAGGAGACAGATACGCAGTATTTT
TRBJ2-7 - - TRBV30 CAWSVRGWEQYF TGTGCCTGGAGTGTAAGGGGATGGGAGCAGTACTTC
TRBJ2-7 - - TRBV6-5 CASSFRRYEQYF TGTGCCAGCAGTTTCAGACGATACGAGCAGTACTTC
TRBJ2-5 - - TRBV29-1 CSARSGQETQYF TGCAGCGCCCGGAGCGGTCAAGAGACCCAGTACTTC
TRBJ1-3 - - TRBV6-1 CASSEEGSSGNTIYF TGTGCCAGCAGTGAAGAGGGATCCTCTGGAAACACCATATATTTT
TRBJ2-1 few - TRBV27 CASSLLGSEQFF TGTGCCAGCAGTTTATTGGGGAGTGAGCAGTTCTTC
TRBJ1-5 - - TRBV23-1 CASSQTAGLNQPQHF TGCGCCAGCAGTCAAACAGCAGGGTTAAATCAGCCCCAGCATTTT
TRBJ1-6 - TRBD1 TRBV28 CASRLPGTANSPLHF TGTGCCAGCAGGTTACCCGGGACAGCCAATTCACCCCTCCACTTT
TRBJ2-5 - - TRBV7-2 CAIPGGGASETQYF TGTGCCATCCCCGGAGGGGGGGCATCAGAGACCCAGTACTTC
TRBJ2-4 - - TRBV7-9 CASSLGTSPDRLAKNIQYF TGTGCCAGCAGCTTAGGTACATCCCCGGACAGACTAGCCAAAAACATTCAGTACTTC